This T cell receptor beta chain was captured in a study of shared clonotypes between healthy human individuals. Study outcomes and limitations: All-four-donor shared clonotypes had higher generation probabilities than non-shared clonotypes did. The naive CD4 repertoires of a few donors were compared, and around 5% of clonotypes were shared.

The study drew its donors from healthy HIV-negative adults without recent acute infections or vaccinations. In regard to this clone: Its antigen is undetermined.

The length of the CDR3 is 17 residues. The V and J ends lost 5 bases and 0 bases respectively, with 14 bases between them. Germline loops: CDR1 MNHEY, CDR2 SMNVEV (reference sequence). The protocol was immunoSEQ multiplex PCR, while the TCRdb copy is restricted to in-frame clones and leaves out a portion. The table includes 2 million to 2.5 million clones, 93% detected once. This sequence originates from a man between 18 and 29 years old in good health. Some clones in this sample may be carry-over from other donors' samples. What was sequenced was naive CD4+ T cells from PBMCs. Subset here: CD45RA+ positively selected. The rearrangement uses TRBV27 and TRBJ2-6; D might be TRBD1 (5 bases). The CDR3 loop reads CASSPRQWNSGANVLTF. As DNA, the CDR3 is TGTGCCAGCAGTCCGCGACAGTGGAACTCTGGGGCCAACGTCCTGACTTTC. Drawing the rest from reference TRBV27 and TRBJ2-6, the complete variable domain is EAQVTQNPRYLITVTGKKLTVTCSQNMNHEYMSWYRQDPGLGLRQIYYSMNVEVTDKGDVPEGYKVSRKEKRNFPLILESPSPNQTSLYFCASSPRQWNSGANVLTFGAGSRLTVL.